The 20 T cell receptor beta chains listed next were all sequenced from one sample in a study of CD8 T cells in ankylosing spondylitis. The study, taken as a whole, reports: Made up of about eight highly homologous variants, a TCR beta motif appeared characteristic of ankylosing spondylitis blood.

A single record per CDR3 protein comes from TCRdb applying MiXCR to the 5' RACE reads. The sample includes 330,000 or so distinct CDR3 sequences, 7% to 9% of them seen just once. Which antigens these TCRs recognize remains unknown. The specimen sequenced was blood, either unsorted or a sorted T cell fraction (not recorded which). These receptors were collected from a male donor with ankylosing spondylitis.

The CDR3 DNA reads as TGTGCCTGGAAACCGGGGCCAAACACCGGGGAGCTGTTTTTT. Its protein is CAWKPGPNTGELFF. This sequence joins TRBV30 and TRBJ2-2, with D perhaps being TRBD1 or TRBD2 (5 bases each). The CDR3 extends over 14 amino acids. Germline V CDR1 and CDR2: GTSNPN, SVGIG (reference sequence). V was pared by 4 bases and J by 2 bases, with 11 bases between.

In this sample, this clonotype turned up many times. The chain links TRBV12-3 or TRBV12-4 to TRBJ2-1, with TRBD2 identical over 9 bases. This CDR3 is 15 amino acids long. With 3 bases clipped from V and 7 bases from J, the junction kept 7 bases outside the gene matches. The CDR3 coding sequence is TGTGCCAGCAGTTTGATTAGCGGGAGTTGGAATGAGCAGTTCTTC. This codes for CASSLISGSWNEQFF.

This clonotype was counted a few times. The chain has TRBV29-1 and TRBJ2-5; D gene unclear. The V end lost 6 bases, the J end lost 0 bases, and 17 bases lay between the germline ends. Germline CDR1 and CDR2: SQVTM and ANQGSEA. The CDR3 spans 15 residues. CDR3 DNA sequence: TGCAGCGTGACCCAGCGACAAGAGTACCAAGAGACCCAGTACTTC. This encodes CSVTQRQEYQETQYF.

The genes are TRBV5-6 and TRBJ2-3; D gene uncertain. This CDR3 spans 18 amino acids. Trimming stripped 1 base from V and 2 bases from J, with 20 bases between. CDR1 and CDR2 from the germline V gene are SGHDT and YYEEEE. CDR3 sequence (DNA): TGTGCCAGCAGCTTGTATGGACGTGGGTTTCGGCCCACAGATACGCAGTATTTT. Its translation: CASSLYGRGFRPTDTQYF.

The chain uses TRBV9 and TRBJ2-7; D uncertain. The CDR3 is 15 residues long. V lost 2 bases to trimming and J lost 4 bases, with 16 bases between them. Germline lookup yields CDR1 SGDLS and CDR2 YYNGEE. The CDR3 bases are TGTGCCAGCAGCGTTTCCGACAACGCTCATTACGAGCAGTACTTC. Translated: CASSVSDNAHYEQYF.

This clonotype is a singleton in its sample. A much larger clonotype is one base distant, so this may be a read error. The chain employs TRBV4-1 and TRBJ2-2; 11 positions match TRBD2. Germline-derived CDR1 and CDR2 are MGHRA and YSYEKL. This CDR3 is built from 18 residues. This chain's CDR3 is CASSENPILAGGTGGLFF. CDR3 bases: TGCGCCAGCAGCGAAAACCCGATCCTAGCGGGAGGCACCGGGGGGCTGTTTTTT.

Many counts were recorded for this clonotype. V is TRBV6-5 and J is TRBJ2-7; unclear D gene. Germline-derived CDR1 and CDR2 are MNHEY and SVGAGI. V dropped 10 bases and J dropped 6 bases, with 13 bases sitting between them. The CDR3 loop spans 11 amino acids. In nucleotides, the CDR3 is TGTGCCACCGGCCTTGGACGCGAGCAGTACTTC. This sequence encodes CATGLGREQYF.

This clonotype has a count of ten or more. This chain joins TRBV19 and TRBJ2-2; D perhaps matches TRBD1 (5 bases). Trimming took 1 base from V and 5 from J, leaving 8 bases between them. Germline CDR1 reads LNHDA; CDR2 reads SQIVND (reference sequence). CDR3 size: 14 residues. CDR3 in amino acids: CASSIARQTGELFF. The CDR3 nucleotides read TGTGCCAGTAGTATAGCCAGACAGACCGGGGAGCTGTTTTTT. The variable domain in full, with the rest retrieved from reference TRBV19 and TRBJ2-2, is DGGITQSPKYLFRKEGQNVTLSCEQNLNHDAMYWYRQDPGQGLRLIYYSQIVNDFQKGDIAEGYSVSREKKESFPLTVTSAQKNPTAFYLCASSIARQTGELFFGEGSRLTVL.

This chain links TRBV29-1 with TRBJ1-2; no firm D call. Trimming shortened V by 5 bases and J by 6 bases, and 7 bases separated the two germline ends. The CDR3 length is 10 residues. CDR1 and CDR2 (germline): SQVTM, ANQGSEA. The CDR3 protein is CSVPVDGYTF. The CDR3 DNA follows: TGCAGCGTTCCTGTAGATGGCTACACCTTC.

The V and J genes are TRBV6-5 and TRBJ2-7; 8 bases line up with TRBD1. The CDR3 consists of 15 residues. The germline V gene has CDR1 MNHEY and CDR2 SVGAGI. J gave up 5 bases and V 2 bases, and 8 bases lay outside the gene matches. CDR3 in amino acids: CASSYDDRGFHEQYF. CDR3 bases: TGTGCCAGCAGTTACGATGACAGGGGTTTCCACGAGCAGTACTTC.

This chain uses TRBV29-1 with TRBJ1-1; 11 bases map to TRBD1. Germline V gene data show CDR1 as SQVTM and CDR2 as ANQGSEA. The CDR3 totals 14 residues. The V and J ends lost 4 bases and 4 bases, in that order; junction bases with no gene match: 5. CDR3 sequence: CSVGDRGWVTEAFF. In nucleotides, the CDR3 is TGCAGCGTTGGGGACAGGGGGTGGGTCACTGAAGCTTTCTTT. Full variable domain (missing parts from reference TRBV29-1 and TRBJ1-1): SAVISQKPSRDICQRGTSLTIQCQVDSQVTMMFWYRQQPGQSLTLIATANQGSEATYESGFVIDKFPISRPNLTFSTLTVSNMSPEDSSIYLCSVGDRGWVTEAFFGQGTRLTVV.

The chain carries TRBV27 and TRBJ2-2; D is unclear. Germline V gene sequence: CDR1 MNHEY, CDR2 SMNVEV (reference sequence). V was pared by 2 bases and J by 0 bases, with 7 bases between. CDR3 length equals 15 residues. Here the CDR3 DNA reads TGTGCCAGCAGTTTAAACCCCGCGAACACCGGGGAGCTGTTTTTT. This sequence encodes CASSLNPANTGELFF.

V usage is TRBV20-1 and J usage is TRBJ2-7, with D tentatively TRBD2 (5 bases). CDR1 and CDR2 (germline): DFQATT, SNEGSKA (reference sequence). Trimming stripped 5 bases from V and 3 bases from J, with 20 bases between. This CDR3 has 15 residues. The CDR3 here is CSARGPAGGLYEQYF. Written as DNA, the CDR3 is TGCAGTGCTCGTGGGCCCGCGGGTGGGCTCTACGAGCAGTACTTC.

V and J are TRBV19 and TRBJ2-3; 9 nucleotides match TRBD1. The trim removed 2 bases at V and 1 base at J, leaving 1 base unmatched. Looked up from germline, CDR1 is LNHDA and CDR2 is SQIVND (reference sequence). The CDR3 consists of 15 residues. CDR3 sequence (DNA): TGTGCCAGTAGTATACGGGACAGGGGCACAGATACGCAGTATTTT. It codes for CASSIRDRGTDTQYF.

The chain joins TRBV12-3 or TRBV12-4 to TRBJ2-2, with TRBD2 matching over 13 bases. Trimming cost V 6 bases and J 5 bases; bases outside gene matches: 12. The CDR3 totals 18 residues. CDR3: CASRKPGLAGRGTGELFF. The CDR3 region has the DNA TGTGCCAGCAGGAAGCCGGGACTAGCGGGGAGGGGTACCGGGGAGCTGTTTTTT.

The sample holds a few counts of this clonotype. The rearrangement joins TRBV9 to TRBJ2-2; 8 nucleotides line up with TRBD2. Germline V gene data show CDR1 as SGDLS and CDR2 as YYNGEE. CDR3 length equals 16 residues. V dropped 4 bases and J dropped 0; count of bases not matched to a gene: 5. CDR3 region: CASSPGGGANTGELFF. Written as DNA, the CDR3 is TGTGCCAGCAGCCCCGGGGGGGGCGCGAACACCGGGGAGCTGTTTTTT.

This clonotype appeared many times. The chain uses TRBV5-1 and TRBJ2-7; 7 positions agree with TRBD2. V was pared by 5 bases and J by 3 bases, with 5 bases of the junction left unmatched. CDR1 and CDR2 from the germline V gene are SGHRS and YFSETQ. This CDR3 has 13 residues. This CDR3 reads CASSPSGNYEQYF. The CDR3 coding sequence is TGCGCCAGCAGTCCTAGCGGCAACTACGAGCAGTACTTC.

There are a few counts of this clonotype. The CDR3 region has the DNA TGTGCCAGCTCACCCGCATCCCCGGCCGGCTACACCTTC. Amino acids: CASSPASPAGYTF. This chain uses TRBV18 with TRBJ1-2; D call uncertain. The V gene's germline CDR1 is KGHSH and CDR2 LQKENI. Trimming shortened V by 3 bases and J by 8 bases, and 13 bases separated the two germline ends. The CDR3 length is 13 residues.

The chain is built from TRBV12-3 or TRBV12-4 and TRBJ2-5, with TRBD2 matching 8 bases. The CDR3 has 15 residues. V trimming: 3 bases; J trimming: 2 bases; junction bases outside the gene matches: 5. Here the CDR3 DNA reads TGTGCCAGCAGTTTTATAACTAGCGGTCAAGAGACCCAGTACTTC. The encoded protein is CASSFITSGQETQYF.

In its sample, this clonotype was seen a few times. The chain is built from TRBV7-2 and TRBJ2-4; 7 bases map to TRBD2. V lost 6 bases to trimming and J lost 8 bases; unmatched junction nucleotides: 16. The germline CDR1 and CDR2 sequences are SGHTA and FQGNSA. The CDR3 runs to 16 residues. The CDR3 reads CASSPVGGRAIYIQYF. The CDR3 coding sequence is TGTGCCAGCAGTCCCGTGGGGGGGAGGGCCATCTACATTCAGTACTTC. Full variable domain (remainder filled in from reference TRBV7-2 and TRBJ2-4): GAGVSQSPSNKVTEKGKDVELRCDPISGHTALYWYRQSLGQGLEFLIYFQGNSAPDKSGLPSDRFSAERTGGSVSTLTIQRTQQEDSAVYLCASSPVGGRAIYIQYFGAGTRLSVL.